Each of the 25 T cell receptor beta chains below was sequenced from the same sample in a study of T cell responses to AZD1222 COVID-19 vaccine. Profiled with immunoSEQ multiplex PCR; TCRdb holds only in-frame clones, not every one. The sample carries about 96,000 clones, 90% to 95% recorded once. Sequenced material: peripheral blood, taken on day 0 of MenACWY control vaccination. The receptors shown here come from an adult in good health.

V gene TRBV7-9 combines with J gene TRBJ1-6, with unresolved D. Trimming removed 4 bases from V and 7 bases from J, with 8 bases in between. The CDR3 extends over 13 amino acids. CDR1 is SEHNR, CDR2 FQNEAQ, per germline (reference sequence). The CDR3 region has the DNA TGTGCCAGCAGCTCCAGTGGAAATTCACCCCTCCACTTT. Its protein is CASSSSGNSPLHF.

The CDR3 loop is CASSPRQAPVGTPNYGYTF. CDR3 nucleotide sequence: TGTGCCAGCAGCCCCAGACAGGCACCCGTTGGAACCCCAAACTATGGCTACACCTTC. The gene calls are TRBV4-2 and TRBJ1-2; weak D call: TRBD1 (6 bases). The CDR3 has 19 residues. Germline V gives CDR1 LGHNA, CDR2 YNFKEQ. Trimming left V 4 bases short and J 2 bases short, with 26 bases between.

The chain links TRBV6-5 to TRBJ1-1; 7 bases are a match to TRBD1. From germline, CDR1 is MNHEY and CDR2 SVGAGI. This CDR3 has 13 amino acids. V lost 6 bases and J lost 4; bases outside the gene matches: 5. The chain's CDR3 is CASRQYRGTEAFF. CDR3 bases: TGTGCCAGCAGGCAATACAGGGGCACTGAAGCTTTCTTT.

The genes are TRBV5-1 and TRBJ2-3; D is ambiguous. The CDR3 runs 15 residues. V was cut by 0 bases and J by 2 bases, with 10 bases left in between. CDR1 SGHRS and CDR2 YFSETQ come from the germline V gene. The CDR3 sequence: CASSLGGRATDTQYF. The DNA for the CDR3 is TGCGCCAGCAGCTTGGGGGGTAGGGCCACAGATACGCAGTATTTT.

The chain joins TRBV11-2 to TRBJ1-6; 10 positions match TRBD1. There are 16 residues in the CDR3. Germline V lookup: CDR1 SGHAT, CDR2 FQNNGV. V trimming: 5 bases; J trimming: 7 bases; junction bases outside the gene matches: 8. The CDR3 bases are TGTGCCAGCAGCCCATACCCGGGACAGGGGAATTCACCCCTCCACTTT. This encodes CASSPYPGQGNSPLHF.

The DNA of the CDR3 is TGTGCCAGCAGTGAGGAACCAGCGCTGAACACTGAAGCTTTCTTT. Amino acids: CASSEEPALNTEAFF. This rearrangement joins TRBV6-1 to TRBJ1-1; unclear D gene. The CDR3 spans 15 residues. Germline V gene data show CDR1 as MNHNS and CDR2 as SASEGT. Trimming left V 3 bases short and J 0 bases short, with 11 bases between.

The chain carries TRBV3-1 (or the pseudogene TRBV3-2) and TRBJ2-3; the match to TRBD2 covers 10 bases. Germline V gene sequence: CDR1 LGHDT, CDR2 YNNKEL (reference sequence). V gave up 4 bases and J gave up 2 bases; unmatched junction bases: 6. This CDR3 spans 16 amino acids. Here the CDR3 DNA reads TGTGCCAGCAGCCTTTCGAGCGGGAGGGCCACAGATACGCAGTATTTT. The encoded protein is CASSLSSGRATDTQYF.

The chain joins TRBV19 to TRBJ2-1; tentatively, D is TRBD2 (6 bases). The CDR3 is made up of 14 amino acids. The germline CDR1 and CDR2 sequences are LNHDA and SQIVND (reference sequence). The V and J ends lost 5 bases and 3 bases respectively, with 11 bases between them. CDR3 in amino acids: CASSAVADYNEQFF. The CDR3 DNA is TGTGCCAGTAGTGCGGTAGCGGACTACAATGAGCAGTTCTTC.

This clone was detected only once. The V and J genes are TRBV5-1 and TRBJ1-1, with 8 bases fitting TRBD1. Germline V gene sequence: CDR1 SGHRS, CDR2 YFSETQ. The CDR3 has 14 residues. V lost 4 bases and J lost 6; bases outside the gene matches: 8. For the CDR3, the DNA is TGCGCCAGCAGCGCAGGACAGGGAAGGCCTGAAGCTTTCTTT. Protein product: CASSAGQGRPEAFF.

The chain combines TRBV4-1 with TRBJ2-3; D gene ambiguous. Trimming left V 0 bases short and J 1 base short, with 17 bases between. Germline CDR1 reads MGHRA; CDR2 reads YSYEKL. The CDR3 sequence is 18 residues long. The CDR3 here is CASSQDVYSPPGTDTQYF. CDR3 DNA sequence: TGCGCCAGCAGCCAAGATGTGTACAGCCCCCCGGGCACAGATACGCAGTATTTT.

The rearrangement links TRBV28 to TRBJ2-7; a possible D gene is TRBD2 (7 bases). The V gene's germline CDR1 is MDHEN and CDR2 SYDVKM. Between the trimmed V and J ends, which lost 7 bases and 3 bases, there was a span of 13 bases. There are 13 residues in the CDR3. The CDR3 DNA is TGTGCCAGCACCGAAGGGGGGGTCTACGAGCAGTACTTC. Translation: CASTEGGVYEQYF.

This clone was seen only a few times. The chain is built from TRBV6-5 and TRBJ1-3; D not certain. Germline V lookup: CDR1 MNHEY, CDR2 SVGAGI. Trimming took off 6 bases at V and 1 base at J, with 13 bases between the two ends. The CDR3 loop spans 15 amino acids. CDR3 loop: CASSLNRDSGNTIYF. In nucleotides, the CDR3 is TGTGCCAGCAGCTTGAATAGAGATTCTGGAAACACCATATATTTT.

The chain is built from TRBV9 and TRBJ2-7, with 7 bases fitting TRBD1. V dropped 4 bases and J dropped 1; count of bases not matched to a gene: 5. The CDR3 covers 14 residues. In germline, CDR1 is SGDLS, CDR2 YYNGEE. CDR3 bases: TGTGCCAGCAGCCCCGGACAGGCATCCTACGAGCAGTACTTC. Translated: CASSPGQASYEQYF.

The gene calls are TRBV10-2 and TRBJ1-1; D is unresolved. V shed 0 bases and J shed 4 bases, with 3 bases lying between them. The V gene's germline CDR1 is WSHSY and CDR2 SAAADI. The CDR3 is made up of 12 amino acids. CDR3 protein: CASSESVTEAFF. The CDR3 DNA reads TGCGCCAGCAGTGAGTCGGTCACTGAAGCTTTCTTT.

The genes are TRBV7-9 and TRBJ2-1, with D uncertain. The CDR3 totals 14 residues. With 8 bases removed from V and 4 bases from J, the gap between germline ends came to 15 bases. Germline V lookup: CDR1 SEHNR, CDR2 FQNEAQ (reference sequence). The CDR3 coding sequence is TGTGCCAGCGTCTCGGAGCCCGAGTACAATGAGCAGTTCTTC. This translates into CASVSEPEYNEQFF.

This rearrangement joins TRBV14 to TRBJ2-1, with a weak D call TRBD2 (6 bases). Deletions cut 4 bases from V and 8 bases from J, with 18 bases between. This CDR3 has 15 amino acids. Germline V gene lookup returns CDR1 SGHDN and CDR2 FVKESK. CDR3 DNA sequence: TGTGCCAGCAGCCCACGGGGCGGGGCTTGGGATGAGCAGTTCTTC. Residues: CASSPRGGAWDEQFF. The variable domain in full, completed from reference TRBV14 and TRBJ2-1, reads EAGVTQFPSHSVIEKGQTVTLRCDPISGHDNLYWYRRVMGKEIKFLLHFVKESKQDESGMPNNRFLAERTGGTYSTLKVQPAELEDSGVYFCASSPRGGAWDEQFFGPGTRLTVL.

This clone was picked up one time. The rearrangement links TRBV3-1 (or the pseudogene TRBV3-2) to TRBJ2-7, with D tentatively TRBD2 (6 bases). CDR1 and CDR2 from the germline V gene are LGHDT and YNNKEL (reference sequence). CDR3 length: 14 amino acids. V shed 3 bases and J shed 3 bases, with 12 bases lying between them. The CDR3 DNA sequence: TGTGCCAGCAGCCAGGAGGGGATTTACTACGAGCAGTACTTC. As protein: CASSQEGIYYEQYF.

This sequence joins TRBV7-9 and TRBJ2-1; 12 bases are a match to TRBD2. The V gene end was trimmed by 2 bases and the J gene end by 2 bases; junction bases not matched to a gene: 10. This CDR3 contains 19 residues. Per the germline V gene, CDR1 is SEHNR and CDR2 is FQNEAQ (reference sequence). CDR3 sequence (DNA): TGTGCCAGCAGCTTACCGGTGACTAGCGGGGGTGTTACCTACAATGAGCAGTTCTTC. Its translation is CASSLPVTSGGVTYNEQFF.

The J gene is TRBJ2-7, the V gene TRBV27; D may match TRBD1 or TRBD2 (5 bases each). The V gene lost 8 bases and the J gene lost 2 bases, with 7 bases spanning the gap. Germline CDR1 and CDR2: MNHEY and SMNVEV (reference sequence). This CDR3 comprises 11 residues. This CDR3 reads CASGGTYEQYF. The CDR3 nucleotides are TGTGCCAGCGGGGGAACCTACGAGCAGTACTTC.

The rearrangement links TRBV3-1 (or the pseudogene TRBV3-2) to TRBJ1-2; 12 nucleotides match TRBD1. The CDR3 is 19 residues long. The ends lost 2 bases at V and 4 bases at J; junction bases unmatched: 14. The germline V gene has CDR1 LGHDT and CDR2 YNNKEL (reference sequence). The CDR3 DNA is TGTGCCAGCAGCCAAATGGTCGGGACAGGGGGCGTTGGAGCCTATGGCTACACCTTC. This encodes CASSQMVGTGGVGAYGYTF.

V gene TRBV11-2 combines with J gene TRBJ2-3, with D possibly matching TRBD1 (5 bases). This CDR3 region has 16 residues. V dropped 4 bases and J dropped 1 base, with 15 bases sitting between them. Per germline, CDR1 SGHAT and CDR2 FQNNGV. DNA of the CDR3: TGTGCCAGCAGCTCGTACGTGGGGCTCGGCACAGATACGCAGTATTTT. Translating it yields CASSSYVGLGTDTQYF.

The chain links TRBV28 to TRBJ2-7; a possible D gene is TRBD1 (5 bases). V was shortened by 5 bases and J by 2 bases, with 19 bases between the two germline ends. Germline lookup yields CDR1 MDHEN and CDR2 SYDVKM. The CDR3 extends over 16 amino acids. CDR3 nucleotide sequence: TGTGCCAGCAGTCCGGCCTTTCAGGGCATAGCCTACGAGCAGTACTTC. It is translated as CASSPAFQGIAYEQYF.

The CDR3 protein is CASSVDGVMNTEAFF. CDR3 nucleotide sequence: TGTGCCAGCAGCGTAGATGGAGTGATGAACACTGAAGCTTTCTTT. The chain has TRBV9 and TRBJ1-1; D not resolved. The CDR3 runs to 15 residues. V was trimmed by 0 bases and J by 0 bases, leaving 9 bases between them. Germline V gene lookup returns CDR1 SGDLS and CDR2 YYNGEE.

The chain links TRBV9 to TRBJ1-2; D is uncertain. The CDR3 is 15 amino acids. The V gene lost 4 bases and the J gene lost 8 bases, with 21 bases spanning the gap. CDR1 and CDR2 from the germline V gene are SGDLS and YYNGEE. CDR3 residues: CASSQTVGLAGGYTF. The DNA for the CDR3 is TGTGCCAGCAGCCAAACGGTTGGGTTAGCGGGCGGCTACACCTTC.

This clone was detected once. J is TRBJ1-2 and V is TRBV3-1 (or the pseudogene TRBV3-2), with D perhaps TRBD1 (6 bases). Trimming took off 1 base at V and 7 bases at J, with 22 bases between the two ends. Germline assignment: CDR1 LGHDT and CDR2 YNNKEL (reference sequence). The CDR3 extends over 17 amino acids. CDR3 nucleotide sequence: TGTGCCAGCAGCCAAGTTCGGATGGGGGGGCTGGCTAGTGGCTACACCTTC. Its translation is CASSQVRMGGLASGYTF.